The 15 T cell receptor beta chains given below trace back to one sample, sequenced in a study of vaccination effects on CD4 cells after COVID-19. The repertoire was sequenced with immunoSEQ multiplex PCR; TCRdb's copy has only in-frame clones and lacks some. The sample contains 13,000 to 15,000 clones, around 70% of which appear only once. With the ViraFEST assay, the study expanded antigen-specific CD4+ T cells using viral peptide pools, then sequenced them. A 10-day culture period preceded the isolation of CD4+ T cells. The vaccine given was either BNT162b2 or mRNA-1273, in two doses. No antigens are known for them. The starting material was CD4+ T cells from PBMCs cultured with SARS-CoV-2 spike peptides, obtained after COVID-19 vaccination. Receptor source: a human donor who received a COVID-19 vaccine.

This chain connects TRBV7-2 to TRBJ1-1; D is ambiguous. Looked up from germline, CDR1 is SGHTA and CDR2 is FQGNSA. CDR3 length equals 16 residues. V lost 5 bases and J 8 bases, leaving 24 bases between the germline ends. The CDR3 here is CASSPYIVRRAGEAFF. Written as DNA, the CDR3 is TGTGCCAGCAGCCCCTATATCGTGAGGCGGGCGGGGGAAGCTTTCTTT.

V and J are TRBV7-9 and TRBJ2-7; no clear D. From germline, CDR1 is SEHNR and CDR2 FQNEAQ (reference sequence). Trimming left V 4 bases short and J 2 bases short, with 9 bases between. There are 13 residues in the CDR3. CDR3 coding DNA: TGTGCCAGCAGCTCCAGTGGGCCCTACGAGCAGTACTTC. Translated, it gives CASSSSGPYEQYF. Using reference TRBV7-9 and TRBJ2-7 for the parts outside the CDR3, the full variable domain is DTGVSQNPRHKITKRGQNVTFRCDPISEHNRLYWYRQTLGQGPEFLTYFQNEAQLEKSRLLSDRFSAERPKGSFSTLEIQRTEQGDSAMYLCASSSSGPYEQYFGPGTRLTVT.

The table lists this clone with a few counts. CDR3 DNA: TGCGCCAGCAGCCAAGATGTACGGAATTCACCCCTCCACTTT. As protein: CASSQDVRNSPLHF. The chain carries TRBV4-1 and TRBJ1-6; no firm D call. The length of the CDR3 is 14 residues. V was trimmed by 0 bases and J by 7 bases, leaving 7 bases between them. The germline V gene encodes CDR1 MGHRA and CDR2 YSYEKL.

This clone was detected once. The V call is TRBV18, the J call TRBJ1-2; D gene unclear. There are 13 residues in the CDR3. V was shortened by 3 bases and J by 4 bases, with 9 bases between the two germline ends. Germline V gene sequence: CDR1 KGHSH, CDR2 LQKENI. In DNA form, the CDR3 reads TGTGCCAGCTCACCTAACAGCATCTATGGCTACACCTTC. The encoded protein is CASSPNSIYGYTF.

This clone was detected a few times. The rearrangement uses TRBV5-1 and TRBJ2-2; TRBD1 aligns across 8 bases. The V gene end was trimmed by 2 bases and the J gene end by 4 bases; junction bases not matched to a gene: 4. The CDR3 loop spans 15 amino acids. Germline-derived CDR1 and CDR2 are SGHRS and YFSETQ. This chain's CDR3 is CASSLQGDSTGELFF. The DNA for the CDR3 is TGCGCCAGCAGCTTACAGGGGGACTCCACCGGGGAGCTGTTTTTT.

This chain connects TRBV4-1 to TRBJ1-1, with 7 bases fitting TRBD1. Trimming took 4 bases from V and 1 from J; bases not matched to a gene: 6. The length of the CDR3 is 15 residues. Germline CDR1 and CDR2: MGHRA and YSYEKL. The CDR3 spells CASSLAGTANTEAFF. The CDR3 DNA is TGCGCCAGCAGCCTAGCGGGGACAGCGAACACTGAAGCTTTCTTT.

This chain joins TRBV19 and TRBJ1-1, with D tentatively TRBD1 (6 bases). V was trimmed by 4 bases and J by 4 bases, leaving 13 bases between them. From germline, CDR1 is LNHDA and CDR2 SQIVND (reference sequence). The CDR3 runs to 14 residues. CDR3 DNA sequence: TGTGCCAGTAGTAACCAGGGGCGCGGCACTGAAGCTTTCTTT. This codes for CASSNQGRGTEAFF.

This clone ranks as medium-sized. The chain joins TRBV28 to TRBJ2-1; 8 nucleotides match TRBD2. This CDR3 is 16 amino acids long. Trimming at V came to 7 bases and at J to 2 bases, leaving 10 bases not matched to a gene. Germline V lookup: CDR1 MDHEN, CDR2 SYDVKM. This CDR3 reads CASTPMVAGTYNEQFF. The CDR3 nucleotides are TGTGCCAGCACTCCCATGGTAGCGGGGACCTACAATGAGCAGTTCTTC.

The V and J genes are TRBV15 and TRBJ2-7; 8 positions match TRBD2. The V gene end was trimmed by 3 bases and the J gene end by 0 bases; junction bases not matched to a gene: 10. Germline CDR1 is LNHNV and CDR2 is YYDKDF (reference sequence). CDR3 length equals 17 residues. The CDR3 region is CATSRELLSGSSYEQYF. Here the CDR3 DNA reads TGTGCCACCAGCAGGGAACTCCTCAGCGGGAGCTCCTACGAGCAGTACTTC.

The chain combines TRBV29-1 with TRBJ1-1, with a tentative D call TRBD1 (5 bases). V was pared by 7 bases and J by 0 bases, with 9 bases between. This CDR3 region has 12 residues. The V gene's germline CDR1 is SQVTM and CDR2 ANQGSEA. CDR3 coding DNA: TGCAGCGCCGGGGCCATGAACACTGAAGCTTTCTTT. Protein sequence: CSAGAMNTEAFF.

The chain carries TRBV7-8 and TRBJ2-4; TRBD2 might be the D (6 bases). Germline lookup yields CDR1 SGHVS and CDR2 FQNEAQ. Deletions cut 3 bases from V and 0 bases from J, with 21 bases between. The CDR3 contains 19 residues. The CDR3 DNA reads as TGTGCCAGCAGCTTGTTCTTCGGTAGCGGACCATTAGCCAAAAACATTCAGTACTTC. Protein product: CASSLFFGSGPLAKNIQYF.

The rearrangement joins TRBV5-1 to TRBJ2-2, with D possibly TRBD1 on 5 matching bases. This CDR3 is built from 15 residues. CDR1 and CDR2 from the germline V gene are SGHRS and YFSETQ. Between the trimmed V and J ends, which lost 4 bases and 6 bases, there was a span of 16 bases. The CDR3 bases are TGCGCCAGCAGCCCCGGCACAGGCTGGTCCGGGGAGCTGTTTTTT. Translating gives CASSPGTGWSGELFF.

V gene TRBV7-8 combines with J gene TRBJ1-1, with no clear D. This CDR3 is built from 15 residues. V was clipped by 1 base and J by 6 bases, with 15 bases between them. CDR1 is SGHVS, CDR2 FQNEAQ, per germline. This CDR3 is CASSLDGVRRAEAFF. In DNA form, the CDR3 reads TGTGCCAGCAGCTTAGACGGGGTCCGAAGGGCTGAAGCTTTCTTT. Full variable domain (outside the CDR3, taken from reference TRBV7-8 and TRBJ1-1): GAGVSQSPRYKVAKRGQDVALRCDPISGHVSLFWYQQALGQGPEFLTYFQNEAQLDKSGLPSDRFFAERPEGSVSTLKIQRTQQEDSAVYLCASSLDGVRRAEAFFGQGTRLTVV.

The chain uses TRBV2 and TRBJ2-1, with 8 bases that match TRBD2. CDR1 SNHLY and CDR2 FYNNEI come from the germline V gene. The junction had 3 bases not matched to a gene; V was cut back by 5 bases and J by 3 bases. The CDR3 covers 14 residues. CDR3 loop: CASSRLAGYNEQFF. CDR3 DNA: TGTGCCAGCAGTAGGCTAGCGGGCTACAATGAGCAGTTCTTC.

V gene TRBV29-1 combines with J gene TRBJ1-2; weak D call: TRBD1 (6 bases). Deletions cut 4 bases from V and 1 base from J, with 13 bases between. The CDR3 has 14 residues. CDR1 and CDR2 from the germline V gene are SQVTM and ANQGSEA. CDR3 residues: CSVGGQSHNYGYTF. DNA of the CDR3: TGCAGCGTTGGAGGACAGAGTCATAACTATGGCTACACCTTC.